This T cell receptor beta chain was observed in a study of identical twins. TCRdb reprocessed the 5' RACE reads via MiXCR and lists one record per CDR3 protein. The sample carries 350,000 to 400,000 distinct CDR3 sequences, roughly 9% recorded once. This CDR3 has 17 amino acids. Unmatched junction bases numbered 8, after V lost 1 base and J lost 7 bases. In this sample, this clonotype turned up a few times. The V and J genes are TRBV12-3 or TRBV12-4 and TRBJ2-1; 12 bases map to TRBD2. The TCR originated in a woman aged 45-60 years in good health. Sequencing input: naive T cells sorted from blood. The CDR3: CASSLGATSGGPNEQFF. CDR3 in DNA: TGTGCCAGCAGTTTAGGGGCGACTAGCGGGGGACCTAATGAGCAGTTCTTC.